The next 11 T cell receptor beta chains were all read from a single sample in a study of CD8+ T cells in alopecia areata. Stated treatment: oral pan-JAK inhibitor, 5-10 mg twice daily. cDNA serving as the sequencing template came from extracted, reverse transcribed RNA. TCRdb's table, derived via immunoSEQ multiplex PCR, lists solely in-frame clones and lacks some. The sample records over 150,000 clones, about 53% being singletons. The material was CD8+ T cells sorted from blood, obtained at week 24, from a patient treated with tofacitinib. Receptors originate from a human donor with alopecia areata.

The chain couples TRBV5-6 to TRBJ1-2; 7 bases match TRBD1. CDR3 length equals 14 residues. The V and J ends lost 3 bases and 6 bases, in that order; junction bases with no gene match: 8. CDR1 is SGHDT and CDR2 is YYEEEE in the germline V gene. The CDR3 nucleotides are TGTGCCAGCAGCTGGCAGGGGGTTGAGAATGGCTACACCTTC. Translation gives CASSWQGVENGYTF. Full variable domain (remainder filled in from reference TRBV5-6 and TRBJ1-2): DAGVTQSPTHLIKTRGQQVTLRCSPKSGHDTVSWYQQALGQGPQFIFQYYEEEERQRGNFPDRFSGHQFPNYSSELNVNALLLGDSALYLCASSWQGVENGYTFGSGTRLTVV.

The CDR3 protein is CASSSTTGLGQFF. As DNA, the CDR3 is TGTGCCAGCAGCTCGACAACAGGCTTAGGGCAGTTCTTC. J is TRBJ2-1 and V is TRBV2, with D perhaps matching TRBD1 (5 bases). V lost 6 bases to trimming and J lost 12 bases, with 18 bases between them. This CDR3 comprises 13 residues. Per germline, CDR1 SNHLY and CDR2 FYNNEI.

This chain joins TRBV7-9 and TRBJ2-7, with TRBD1 matching over 10 bases. Germline-derived CDR1 and CDR2 are SEHNR and FQNEAQ (reference sequence). The trim removed 8 bases at V and 0 bases at J, leaving 7 bases unmatched. The CDR3 is 15 residues long. The CDR3 loop is CASGGTGVNSYEQYF. DNA for the CDR3: TGTGCCAGCGGAGGGACAGGGGTTAACTCCTACGAGCAGTACTTC.

CDR3 DNA: TGTGCCAGCAGTGCCCGGACAGAGGGTTCCTACGAGCAGTACTTC. It yields the protein CASSARTEGSYEQYF. The chain links TRBV25-1 to TRBJ2-7; D is perhaps TRBD1 (6 bases). The CDR3 runs to 15 residues. Deletions cut 4 bases from V and 1 base from J, with 14 bases between. The germline CDR1 and CDR2 sequences are MGHDK and SYGVNS.

V is TRBV15 and J is TRBJ2-5; D is possibly TRBD1 (6 bases). This CDR3 has 14 residues. Germline CDR1 and CDR2: LNHNV and YYDKDF (reference sequence). Trimming stripped 5 bases from V and 0 bases from J, with 10 bases between. CDR3: CATSARTDQETQYF. CDR3 bases: TGTGCCACCAGCGCCCGGACAGACCAAGAGACCCAGTACTTC.

This sequence joins TRBV9 and TRBJ2-1, with 7 positions matching TRBD2. Germline V gene sequence: CDR1 SGDLS, CDR2 YYNGEE. The CDR3 runs to 18 residues. Trimming at V came to 3 bases and at J to 4 bases, leaving 16 bases not matched to a gene. CDR3 in amino acids: CASSDRDGGSLRYNEQFF. In nucleotides, the CDR3 is TGTGCCAGCAGCGACCGGGACGGGGGGTCCCTTCGGTACAATGAGCAGTTCTTC.

This clone has a handful of counts. The chain employs TRBV11-2 and TRBJ2-7; no clear D. The germline V gene encodes CDR1 SGHAT and CDR2 FQNNGV. The length of the CDR3 is 15 residues. V lost 4 bases and J lost 0, with 13 bases in between. The CDR3: CASSSLESHSYEQYF. In nucleotides, the CDR3 is TGTGCCAGCAGCTCCCTGGAGTCCCACTCCTACGAGCAGTACTTC.

The chain links TRBV19 to TRBJ1-1; D possibly corresponds to TRBD1 (6 bases). The CDR3 consists of 13 residues. Trimming took off 6 bases at V and 1 base at J, with 9 bases between the two ends. Germline V lookup: CDR1 LNHDA, CDR2 SQIVND (reference sequence). CDR3 coding DNA: TGTGCCAGTAGAATACAGGGGAACACTGAAGCTTTCTTT. Its translation is CASRIQGNTEAFF. Together with reference TRBV19 and TRBJ1-1, the CDR3 gives the full variable domain: DGGITQSPKYLFRKEGQNVTLSCEQNLNHDAMYWYRQDPGQGLRLIYYSQIVNDFQKGDIAEGYSVSREKKESFPLTVTSAQKNPTAFYLCASRIQGNTEAFFGQGTRLTVV.

V usage is TRBV6-1 and J usage is TRBJ2-7; D may be TRBD1 (6 bases). The germline gives CDR1 MNHNS, CDR2 SASEGT. The CDR3 length is 14 residues. Trimming shortened V by 7 bases and J by 4 bases, and 17 bases separated the two germline ends. CDR3 sequence (DNA): TGTGCCAGCATATCACCACAGGGCTCGTACGAGCAGTACTTC. Amino acids: CASISPQGSYEQYF.

V is TRBV9 and J is TRBJ2-6; the D gene is possibly TRBD2 (7 bases). The CDR3 extends over 17 amino acids. Germline V CDR1 and CDR2: SGDLS, YYNGEE. Trimming shortened V by 2 bases and J by 1 base, and 13 bases separated the two germline ends. In nucleotides, the CDR3 is TGTGCCAGCAGCGTCTCTCGGGGGGCTTCTGGGGCCAACGTCCTGACTTTC. Translated, it gives CASSVSRGASGANVLTF.

This chain joins TRBV13 and TRBJ1-2; 8 bases agree with TRBD1. J gave up 4 bases and V 0 bases, and 4 bases lay outside the gene matches. Germline-derived CDR1 and CDR2 are PRHDT and FYEKMQ (reference sequence). This CDR3 region has 15 residues. DNA of the CDR3: TGTGCCAGCAGCTTAGGCCGACAGGGGTCCTATGGCTACACCTTC. It translates to CASSLGRQGSYGYTF.